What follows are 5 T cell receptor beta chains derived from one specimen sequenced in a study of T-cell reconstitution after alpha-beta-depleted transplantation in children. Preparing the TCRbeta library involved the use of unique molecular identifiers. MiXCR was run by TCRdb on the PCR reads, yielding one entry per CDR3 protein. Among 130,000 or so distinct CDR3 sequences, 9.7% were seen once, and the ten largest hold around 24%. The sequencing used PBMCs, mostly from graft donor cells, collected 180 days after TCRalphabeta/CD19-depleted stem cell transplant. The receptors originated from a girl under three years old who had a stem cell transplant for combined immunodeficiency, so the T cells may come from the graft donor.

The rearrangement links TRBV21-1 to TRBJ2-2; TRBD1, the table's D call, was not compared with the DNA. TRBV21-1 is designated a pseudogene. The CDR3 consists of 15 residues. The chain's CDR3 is CASTLRDRETGELFF. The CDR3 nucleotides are TGTGCCAGCACCCTACGGGACAGGGAGACCGGGGAGCTGTTTTTT.

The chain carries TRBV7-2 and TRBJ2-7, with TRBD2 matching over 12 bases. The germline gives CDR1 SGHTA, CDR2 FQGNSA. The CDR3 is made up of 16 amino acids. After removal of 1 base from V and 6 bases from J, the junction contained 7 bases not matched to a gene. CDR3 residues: CASSLEGLAGRVEQYF. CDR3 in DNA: TGTGCCAGCAGCTTAGAAGGACTAGCGGGGCGGGTCGAGCAGTACTTC.

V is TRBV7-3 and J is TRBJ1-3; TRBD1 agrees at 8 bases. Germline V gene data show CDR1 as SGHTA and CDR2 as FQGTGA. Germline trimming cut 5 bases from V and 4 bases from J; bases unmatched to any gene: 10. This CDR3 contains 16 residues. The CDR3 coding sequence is TGTGCCAGCAGCCCCCAGCAGGGGGACAGGGGAAACACCATATATTTT. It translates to CASSPQQGDRGNTIYF.

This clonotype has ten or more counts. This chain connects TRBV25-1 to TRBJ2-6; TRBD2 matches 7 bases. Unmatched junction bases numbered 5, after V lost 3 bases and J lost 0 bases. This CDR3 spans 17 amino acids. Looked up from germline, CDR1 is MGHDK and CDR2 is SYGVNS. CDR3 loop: CASSDPWGGSGANVLTF. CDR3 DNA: TGTGCCAGCAGTGATCCCTGGGGGGGCTCTGGGGCCAACGTCCTGACTTTC.

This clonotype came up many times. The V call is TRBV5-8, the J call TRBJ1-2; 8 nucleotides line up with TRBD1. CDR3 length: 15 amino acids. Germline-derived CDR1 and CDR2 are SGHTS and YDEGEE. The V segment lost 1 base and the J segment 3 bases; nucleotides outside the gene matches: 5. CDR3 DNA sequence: TGTGCCAGCAGCTTGTGGGGCAGGGGGCACTATGGCTACACCTTC. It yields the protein CASSLWGRGHYGYTF.